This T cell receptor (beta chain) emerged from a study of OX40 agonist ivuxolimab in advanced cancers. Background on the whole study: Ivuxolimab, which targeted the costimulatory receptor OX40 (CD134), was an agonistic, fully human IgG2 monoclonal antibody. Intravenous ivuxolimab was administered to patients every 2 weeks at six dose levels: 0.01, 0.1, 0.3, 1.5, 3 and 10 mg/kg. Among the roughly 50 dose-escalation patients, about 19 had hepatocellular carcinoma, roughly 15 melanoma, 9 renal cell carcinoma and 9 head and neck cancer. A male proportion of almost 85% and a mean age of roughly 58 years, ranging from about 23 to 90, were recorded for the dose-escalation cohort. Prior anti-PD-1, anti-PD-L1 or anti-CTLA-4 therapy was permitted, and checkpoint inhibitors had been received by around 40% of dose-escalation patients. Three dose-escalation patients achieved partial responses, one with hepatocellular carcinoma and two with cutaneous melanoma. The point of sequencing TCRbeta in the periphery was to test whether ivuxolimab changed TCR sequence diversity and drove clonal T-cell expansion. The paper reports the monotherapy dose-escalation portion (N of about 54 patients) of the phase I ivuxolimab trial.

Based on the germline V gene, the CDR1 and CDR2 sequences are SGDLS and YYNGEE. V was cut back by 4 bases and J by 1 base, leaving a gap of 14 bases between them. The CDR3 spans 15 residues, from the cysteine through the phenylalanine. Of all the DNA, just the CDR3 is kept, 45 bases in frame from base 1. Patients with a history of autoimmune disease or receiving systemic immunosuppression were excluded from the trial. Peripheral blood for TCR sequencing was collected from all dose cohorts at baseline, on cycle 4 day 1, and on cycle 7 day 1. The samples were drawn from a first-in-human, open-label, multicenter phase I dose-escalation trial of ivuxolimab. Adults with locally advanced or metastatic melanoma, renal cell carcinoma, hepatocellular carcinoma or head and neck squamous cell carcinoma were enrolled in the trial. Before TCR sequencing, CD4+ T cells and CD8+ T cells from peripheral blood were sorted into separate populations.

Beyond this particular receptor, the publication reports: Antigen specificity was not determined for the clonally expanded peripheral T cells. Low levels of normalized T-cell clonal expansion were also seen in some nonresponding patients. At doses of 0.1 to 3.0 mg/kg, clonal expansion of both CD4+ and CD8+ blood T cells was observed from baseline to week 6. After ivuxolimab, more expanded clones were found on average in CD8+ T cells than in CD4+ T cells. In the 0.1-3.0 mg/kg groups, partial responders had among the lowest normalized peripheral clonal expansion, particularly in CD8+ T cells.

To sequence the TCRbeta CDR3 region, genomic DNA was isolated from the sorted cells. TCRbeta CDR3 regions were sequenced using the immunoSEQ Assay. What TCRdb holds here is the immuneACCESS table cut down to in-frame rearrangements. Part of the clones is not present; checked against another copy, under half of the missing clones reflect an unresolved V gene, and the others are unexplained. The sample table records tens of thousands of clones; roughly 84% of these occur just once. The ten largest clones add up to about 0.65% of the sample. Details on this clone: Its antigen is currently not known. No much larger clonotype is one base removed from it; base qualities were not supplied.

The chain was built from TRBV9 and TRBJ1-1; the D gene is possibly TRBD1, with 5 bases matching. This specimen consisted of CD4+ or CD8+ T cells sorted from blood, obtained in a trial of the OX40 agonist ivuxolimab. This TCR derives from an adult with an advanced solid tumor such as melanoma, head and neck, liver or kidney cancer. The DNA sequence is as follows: TGTGCCAGCAGCCCCCGGGACGGTACGAACACTGAAGCTTTCTTT. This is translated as CASSPRDGTNTEAFF.